Presented here are 16 T cell receptor beta chains from one specimen sequenced in a study of Ad26.COV2.S vaccination and SARS-CoV-2 variants. Produced via immunoSEQ multiplex PCR; TCRdb's table is partial and in-frame only. The sample has 400,000 to 450,000 clones; more than 80% are singletons. Treatment of the sample: some 20 received Ad26.COV2.S at low or high dose, single or two shots; about 5 received placebo; per-sample allocation not given. Sampling was performed 63 days after the first vaccine or placebo injection. Specimen: peripheral blood, collected in a trial of Ad26.COV2.S vaccine versus placebo. The receptors were sampled from a person aged 18-65 years who received the Ad26.COV2.S COVID-19 vaccine or a placebo.

This CDR3 is CSATSGANVLTF. CDR3 sequence (DNA): TGCAGCGCTACCTCTGGGGCCAACGTCCTGACTTTC. The J gene is TRBJ2-6, the V gene TRBV29-1; no clear D gene. The V gene's germline CDR1 is SQVTM and CDR2 ANQGSEA. The CDR3 is 12 residues long. V lost 7 bases to trimming and J lost 0 bases, with 4 bases between them.

V gene TRBV7-9 combines with J gene TRBJ1-4; TRBD1 matches 7 bases. Per germline, CDR1 SEHNR and CDR2 FQNEAQ (reference sequence). The length of the CDR3 is 14 residues. The trim removed 1 base at V and 8 bases at J, leaving 4 bases unmatched. CDR3 nucleotides: TGTGCCAGCAGCTTAGTGGGACAGCAGGAAAAACTGTTTTTT. It is translated as CASSLVGQQEKLFF.

The V call is TRBV18, the J call TRBJ1-5, with a weak D call TRBD1 (5 bases). The germline V gene has CDR1 KGHSH and CDR2 LQKENI. The V end was cut by 6 bases, the J end by 3 bases, with 9 bases between. This CDR3 contains 13 residues. The CDR3 reads CASSEGNNQPQHF. The CDR3 bases are TGTGCCAGCTCTGAGGGGAACAATCAGCCCCAGCATTTT.

The chain couples TRBV30 to TRBJ2-1, with a weak D call TRBD1 (5 bases). The CDR3 totals 12 residues. V shed 3 bases and J shed 14 bases, with 17 bases lying between them. The V gene's germline CDR1 is GTSNPN and CDR2 SVGIG (reference sequence). This CDR3 is CAWRGPVGAEFF. CDR3 DNA sequence: TGTGCCTGGAGGGGTCCTGTTGGGGCTGAGTTCTTC.

Details on this clone: Different DNA sequences within this sample yield the same CDR3. The gene calls are TRBV7-9 and TRBJ2-1; D uncertain. V lost 1 base, J lost 6 bases, and 4 bases lay in between. The CDR3 contains 12 residues. Germline assignment: CDR1 SEHNR and CDR2 FQNEAQ (reference sequence). The CDR3 DNA reads as TGTGCCAGCAGCTTAGTTGTCAATGAGCAGTTCTTC. It specifies CASSLVVNEQFF.

The chain links TRBV2 to TRBJ1-1; D is possibly TRBD1 (5 bases). This CDR3 is built from 12 residues. V lost 5 bases and J lost 1, with 5 bases in between. Germline CDR1 reads SNHLY; CDR2 reads FYNNEI. CDR3 nucleotides: TGTGCCAGCAGTCAGGGGAACACTGAAGCTTTCTTT. Protein product: CASSQGNTEAFF.

The V call is TRBV11-2, the J call TRBJ2-2, with 7 bases matching TRBD2. V was clipped by 5 bases and J by 4 bases; unmatched bases: 7. CDR3 length: 15 residues. Germline-derived CDR1 and CDR2 are SGHAT and FQNNGV. CDR3 bases: TGTGCCAGCAGCGAAGCGGAGCGGGGCACCGGGGAGCTGTTTTTT. It translates to CASSEAERGTGELFF. Together with reference TRBV11-2 and TRBJ2-2, the CDR3 gives the full variable domain: EAGVAQSPRYKIIEKRQSVAFWCNPISGHATLYWYQQILGQGPKLLIQFQNNGVVDDSQLPKDRFSAERLKGVDSTLKIQPAKLEDSAVYLCASSEAERGTGELFFGEGSRLTVL.

The rearrangement links TRBV7-9 to TRBJ2-5; the match to TRBD2 covers 11 bases. Germline loops: CDR1 SEHNR, CDR2 FQNEAQ (reference sequence). With 4 bases clipped from V and 3 bases from J, the junction kept 4 bases outside the gene matches. There are 15 residues in the CDR3. Here the CDR3 reads CASSSVAGGKETQYF. CDR3 DNA sequence: TGTGCCAGCAGCTCAGTAGCGGGAGGGAAAGAGACCCAGTACTTC.

The chain joins TRBV7-8 to TRBJ2-1; D might be TRBD2 (5 bases). CDR1 SGHVS and CDR2 FQNEAQ come from the germline V gene. V lost 1 base and J lost 4, with 11 bases in between. The CDR3 length is 15 residues. As DNA, the CDR3 is TGTGCCAGCAGCTTAGGGGGAGCTTCATACAATGAGCAGTTCTTC. This gives the protein CASSLGGASYNEQFF.

The chain employs TRBV5-1 and TRBJ2-1, with D perhaps given as TRBD1 or TRBD2 (6 bases each). The CDR3 contains 13 residues. The V end was cut by 8 bases, the J end by 8 bases, with 17 bases between. Germline V CDR1 and CDR2: SGHRS, YFSETQ. CDR3 nucleotide sequence: TGCGCCAGTTGGAAACAGGGCGGGGATGAGCAGTTCTTC. Protein product: CASWKQGGDEQFF.

J is TRBJ2-2 and V is TRBV7-2; TRBD2 might be the D (7 bases). With 1 base removed from V and 5 bases from J, the gap between germline ends came to 20 bases. CDR3 size: 18 residues. Germline-derived CDR1 and CDR2 are SGHTA and FQGNSA. The CDR3 DNA reads as TGTGCCAGCAGCTTAGGTTGGATGTCTAAGGGGGGGACCGGGGAGCTGTTTTTT. Translating it yields CASSLGWMSKGGTGELFF.

V usage is TRBV30 and J usage is TRBJ1-1, with D maybe TRBD1 (5 bases). CDR1 and CDR2 (germline): GTSNPN, SVGIG (reference sequence). CDR3 size: 13 residues. V lost 0 bases to trimming and J lost 4 bases, with 9 bases between them. CDR3 sequence reads: CAWSVGEGTEAFF. The CDR3 DNA follows: TGTGCCTGGAGTGTAGGGGAGGGCACTGAAGCTTTCTTT. Combining the CDR3 with reference TRBV30 and TRBJ1-1 gives the whole variable domain SQTIHQWPATLVQPVGSPLSLECTVEGTSNPNLYWYRQAAGRGLQLLFYSVGIGQISSEVPQNLSASRPQDRQFILSSKKLLLSDSGFYLCAWSVGEGTEAFFGQGTRLTVV.

This clone was observed a single time. This rearrangement joins TRBV5-6 to TRBJ2-7; TRBD1 matches 7 bases. V shed 3 bases, J shed 5 bases, and the junction held 14 bases outside the gene matches. The CDR3 loop spans 16 amino acids. Germline V lookup: CDR1 SGHDT, CDR2 YYEEEE. CDR3 in amino acids: CASSSTGAASPHEQYF. The DNA of the CDR3 is TGTGCCAGCAGCTCCACAGGGGCGGCTAGCCCTCACGAGCAGTACTTC.

V and J are TRBV12-3 or TRBV12-4 and TRBJ2-1; 7 bases align to TRBD1. Trimming at V came to 5 bases and at J to 3 bases, leaving 1 base not matched to a gene. This CDR3 has 13 residues. CDR3 loop: CASSGDSYNEQFF. As DNA, the CDR3 is TGTGCCAGCAGTGGGGACAGCTACAATGAGCAGTTCTTC.

The chain links TRBV2 to TRBJ2-7; 8 bases are shared with TRBD2. The CDR3 is made up of 14 amino acids. V shed 2 bases, J shed 6 bases, and the junction held 6 bases outside the gene matches. The germline CDR1 and CDR2 sequences are SNHLY and FYNNEI. CDR3 protein: CASSETRGASEQYF. The CDR3 DNA is TGTGCCAGCAGTGAAACGCGGGGGGCGAGCGAGCAGTACTTC.

The V gene is TRBV2, the J gene TRBJ2-7; D remains unclear. Trimming pared 6 bases from V and 2 bases from J, leaving 5 bases between. CDR3 size: 11 residues. Germline V gene lookup returns CDR1 SNHLY and CDR2 FYNNEI. The CDR3 DNA reads TGTGCCAGCAGGGGGACCTACGAGCAGTACTTC. It yields the protein CASRGTYEQYF.